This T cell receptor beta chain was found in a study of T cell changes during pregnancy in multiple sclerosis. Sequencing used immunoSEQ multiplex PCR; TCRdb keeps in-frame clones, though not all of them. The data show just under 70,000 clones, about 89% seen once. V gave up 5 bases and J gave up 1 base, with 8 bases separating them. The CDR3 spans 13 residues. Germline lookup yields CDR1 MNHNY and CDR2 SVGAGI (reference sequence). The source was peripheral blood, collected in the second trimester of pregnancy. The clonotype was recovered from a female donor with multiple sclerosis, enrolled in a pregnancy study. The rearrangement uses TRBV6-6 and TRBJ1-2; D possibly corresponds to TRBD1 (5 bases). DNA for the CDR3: TGTGCCAGCAGTGCCAGGGTTAACTATGGCTACACCTTC. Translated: CASSARVNYGYTF.